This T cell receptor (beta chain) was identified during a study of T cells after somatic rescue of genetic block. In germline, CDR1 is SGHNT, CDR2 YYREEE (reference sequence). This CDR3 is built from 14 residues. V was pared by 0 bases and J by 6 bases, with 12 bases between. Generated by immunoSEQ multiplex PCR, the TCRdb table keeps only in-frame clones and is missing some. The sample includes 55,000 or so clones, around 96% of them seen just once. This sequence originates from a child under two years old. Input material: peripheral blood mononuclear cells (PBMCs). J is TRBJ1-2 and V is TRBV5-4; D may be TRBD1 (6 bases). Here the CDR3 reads CASSLVGGADGYTF. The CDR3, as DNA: TGTGCCAGCAGCTTGGTAGGGGGGGCCGATGGCTACACCTTC.